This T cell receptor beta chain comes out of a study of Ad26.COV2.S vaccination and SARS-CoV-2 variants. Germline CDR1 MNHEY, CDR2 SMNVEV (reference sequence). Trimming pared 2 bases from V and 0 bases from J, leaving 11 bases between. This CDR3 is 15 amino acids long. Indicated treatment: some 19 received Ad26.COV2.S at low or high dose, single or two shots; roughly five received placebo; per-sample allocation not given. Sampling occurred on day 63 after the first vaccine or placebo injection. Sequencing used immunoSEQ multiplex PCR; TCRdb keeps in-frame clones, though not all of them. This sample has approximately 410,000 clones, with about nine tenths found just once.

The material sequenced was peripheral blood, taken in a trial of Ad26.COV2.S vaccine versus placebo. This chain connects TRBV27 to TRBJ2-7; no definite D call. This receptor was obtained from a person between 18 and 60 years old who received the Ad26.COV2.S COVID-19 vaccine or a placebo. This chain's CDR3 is CASSLIEARSYEQYF. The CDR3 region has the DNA TGTGCCAGCAGTTTAATCGAGGCGCGCTCCTACGAGCAGTACTTC.